In this sample, the clone carrying this TCR beta chain turned up many times. Its antigen is unidentified. The data stem from a study of T cells in Graves' hyperthyroidism and ophthalmopathy. Whole-study context: Upon initial diagnosis and before any treatment, peripheral blood was collected.

What was amplified from RNA transcripts were TCR beta CDR3 regions. Primed by the HTBI set, a first-round RT-PCR was run on the TCR CDR3. TCRdb fed the multiplex PCR reads into MiXCR, producing one record per CDR3 protein. The sample has 360,000 or so distinct CDR3 sequences, roughly 19% seen once; the top ten hold about 4%. Study-level findings and limits: Most expanded thyroid clonotypes above 0.001 recurred in blood.

The ends were cut back, 3 bases at V and 4 bases at J, with 12 bases in the middle. The CDR3 is 13 residues long. In germline, CDR1 is SQVTM, CDR2 ANQGSEA. This clonotype was sampled from a woman between 18 and 29 years old with Graves' hyperthyroidism. V is TRBV29-1 and J is TRBJ1-1; D not certain. Sequenced: blood. CDR3 residues: CSVDKGYGTEAFF. CDR3 DNA sequence: TGCAGCGTTGATAAGGGTTACGGCACTGAAGCTTTCTTT.